These 29 T cell receptor beta chains were all obtained from the same sample, sequenced in a study of T cells in localized non-small cell lung cancer. This table comes from immunoSEQ multiplex PCR, and its TCRdb copy is limited to in-frame clones, with some not included. This sample carries roughly 40,000 clones, roughly 86% of them seen once, and the ten largest clones take roughly 3.6%. The sample here was peripheral blood, taken before any cancer treatment. Receptors originate from a man aged 18-55 years with stage I lung adenocarcinoma.

This CDR3 reads CASSLVGTSGGTDTQYF. In nucleotides, the CDR3 is TGTGCCAGCAGCTTAGTAGGGACTAGCGGGGGCACAGATACGCAGTATTTT. The chain combines TRBV7-9 with TRBJ2-3, with 13 bases fitting TRBD2. The V and J ends lost 1 base and 1 base, in that order; junction bases with no gene match: 2. The CDR3 contains 17 residues. Germline V gene data show CDR1 as SEHNR and CDR2 as FQNEAQ (reference sequence).

V usage is TRBV29-1 and J usage is TRBJ1-1; a possible D gene is TRBD1 (5 bases). This CDR3 has 12 residues. From germline, CDR1 is SQVTM and CDR2 ANQGSEA. V lost 6 bases and J 11 bases, leaving 19 bases between the germline ends. Here the CDR3 reads CSVKEGQIGAFF. The CDR3 coding sequence is TGCAGCGTCAAAGAAGGACAAATCGGGGCTTTCTTT.

The V call is TRBV27, the J call TRBJ1-1; 10 bases line up with TRBD1. The J segment lost 2 bases and the V segment lost 6 bases, leaving 3 bases of the junction unmatched. There are 14 residues in the CDR3. CDR1 is MNHEY and CDR2 is SMNVEV in the germline V gene (reference sequence). CDR3 amino acids: CASSTTGGNTEAFF. The CDR3 DNA reads TGTGCCAGCAGCACGACAGGGGGCAACACTGAAGCTTTCTTT.

This clone was counted only a few times. At the DNA level, this CDR3 is encoded by other sequences in the same sample as well. The chain combines TRBV5-1 with TRBJ1-5, with 9 bases identical to TRBD1. Germline V gives CDR1 SGHRS, CDR2 YFSETQ. Trimming took 4 bases from V and 4 from J; bases not matched to a gene: 6. The CDR3 runs 15 residues. CDR3 coding DNA: TGCGCCAGCAGCCCAGGGACAGGGACGAATCAGCCCCAGCATTTT. It yields the protein CASSPGTGTNQPQHF.

The chain links TRBV7-2 to TRBJ1-5, with D unclear. Trimming pared 4 bases from V and 3 bases from J, leaving 10 bases between. The germline CDR1 and CDR2 sequences are SGHTA and FQGNSA. This CDR3 spans 14 amino acids. The CDR3 loop reads CASSSGRYNQPQHF. The CDR3 DNA reads TGTGCCAGCAGCTCCGGCCGGTACAATCAGCCCCAGCATTTT.

About this clone itself: Relative to the germline gene, one junction end is altered; a read error may explain this. This rearrangement joins TRBV7-9 to TRBJ1-2; D remains unclear. The CDR3 length is 13 residues. Germline assignment: CDR1 SEHNR and CDR2 FQNEAQ (reference sequence). The CDR3 loop reads CASSLDTKYGYTF. Written as DNA, the CDR3 is TGTGCCAGCAGCTTAGATACTAAGTATGGCTACACCTTC. The full variable domain, rest sourced from reference TRBV7-9 and TRBJ1-2, is DTGVSQNPRHKITKRGQNVTFRCDPISEHNRLYWYRQTLGQGPEFLTYFQNEAQLEKSRLLSDRFSAERPKGSFSTLEIQRTEQGDSAMYLCASSLDTKYGYTFGSGTRLTVV.

The J gene is TRBJ1-3, the V gene TRBV7-9; TRBD1 matches at 9 bases. Germline V gene lookup returns CDR1 SEHNR and CDR2 FQNEAQ (reference sequence). The CDR3 spans 15 residues. V was pared by 4 bases and J by 3 bases, with 4 bases of the junction left unmatched. CDR3 nucleotide sequence: TGTGCCAGCAGCTCCACAGGGGGCCTTGGAAACACCATATATTTT. It encodes CASSSTGGLGNTIYF.

The chain couples TRBV7-2 to TRBJ2-1; 13 nucleotides agree with TRBD2. Germline CDR1 and CDR2: SGHTA and FQGNSA. The CDR3 is 18 amino acids. Trimming cost V 1 base and J 8 bases; bases outside gene matches: 11. CDR3 residues: CASSLVDSTSGGSDEQFF. CDR3 bases: TGTGCCAGCAGCTTAGTAGACTCGACTAGCGGGGGGTCCGATGAGCAGTTCTTC.

V usage is TRBV19 and J usage is TRBJ1-2; 11 nucleotides match TRBD1. The junction had 11 bases not matched to a gene; V was cut back by 7 bases and J by 4 bases. There are 16 residues in the CDR3. Germline CDR1 and CDR2: LNHDA and SQIVND (reference sequence). This chain's CDR3 is CASTKGQGAQGYGYTF. CDR3 bases: TGTGCCAGTACCAAAGGACAGGGGGCGCAGGGCTATGGCTACACCTTC.

This clone was detected once. The chain uses TRBV28 and TRBJ1-2; 9 nucleotides agree with TRBD1. CDR3 size: 14 residues. The ends lost 6 bases at V and 3 bases at J; junction bases unmatched: 5. Germline lookup yields CDR1 MDHEN and CDR2 SYDVKM. This CDR3 reads CASSRDRADYGYTF. CDR3 DNA: TGTGCCAGCAGCCGGGACAGGGCGGACTATGGCTACACCTTC.

This chain links TRBV4-1 with TRBJ1-2; D gene ambiguous. The CDR3 has 15 amino acids. V was shortened by 0 bases and J by 0 bases, with 8 bases between the two germline ends. Germline V gene lookup returns CDR1 MGHRA and CDR2 YSYEKL. CDR3 sequence: CASSQDNLANYGYTF. The CDR3 DNA reads as TGCGCCAGCAGCCAAGATAACCTAGCTAACTATGGCTACACCTTC.

The CDR3 sequence: CASSQDILRQGIIQPQHF. DNA of the CDR3: TGCGCCAGCAGCCAAGATATCCTGAGGCAGGGCATAATACAGCCCCAGCATTTT. The chain carries TRBV4-1 and TRBJ1-5; TRBD1 might be the D (5 bases). V lost 0 bases to trimming and J lost 7 bases, with 22 bases between them. In germline, CDR1 is MGHRA, CDR2 YSYEKL. CDR3 length: 18 amino acids.

This sequence joins TRBV18 and TRBJ2-7; D unresolved. The CDR3 is 14 amino acids. In germline, CDR1 is KGHSH, CDR2 LQKENI. V shed 3 bases and J shed 2 bases, with 11 bases lying between them. The CDR3 DNA reads as TGTGCCAGCTCACCCGGATCCACCCCCTACGAGCAGTACTTC. Residues: CASSPGSTPYEQYF.

This chain joins TRBV4-2 and TRBJ2-5, with D perhaps TRBD2 (7 bases). This CDR3 is built from 14 residues. In germline, CDR1 is LGHNA, CDR2 YNFKEQ. V was shortened by 5 bases and J by 5 bases, with 15 bases between the two germline ends. The CDR3 coding sequence is TGTGCCAGCAGCAACCGGGGGGCGGAGGAGACCCAGTACTTC. Translation gives CASSNRGAEETQYF.

The V gene is TRBV13, the J gene TRBJ2-5, with D perhaps TRBD2 (5 bases). The V gene lost 4 bases and the J gene lost 4 bases, with 13 bases spanning the gap. CDR1 is PRHDT and CDR2 is FYEKMQ in the germline V gene (reference sequence). The CDR3 length is 14 residues. This CDR3 reads CASSSSEGAETQYF. The CDR3 region has the DNA TGTGCCAGCAGCTCCTCCGAGGGTGCAGAGACCCAGTACTTC.

This chain uses TRBV25-1 with TRBJ1-1, with TRBD1 matching over 8 bases. V was pared by 7 bases and J by 0 bases, with 10 bases of the junction left unmatched. This CDR3 has 16 amino acids. Germline CDR1 MGHDK, CDR2 SYGVNS. CDR3 amino acids: CASKPGGAGMNTEAFF. Here the CDR3 DNA reads TGTGCCAGCAAACCAGGGGGCGCCGGGATGAACACTGAAGCTTTCTTT.

The chain uses TRBV30 and TRBJ2-2; the match to TRBD1 covers 11 bases. This CDR3 has 19 residues. V trimming: 1 base; J trimming: 2 bases; junction bases outside the gene matches: 12. CDR1 is GTSNPN, CDR2 SVGIG, per germline (reference sequence). CDR3 DNA: TGTGCCTGGAGTGGGCGGGGGATACGGACAGGGGGCAACACCGGGGAGCTGTTTTTT. It codes for CAWSGRGIRTGGNTGELFF.

CDR3 in DNA: TGCGCCAGCAGCCTGGGGGGGTTCGATGAGCAGTTCTTC. Encoded protein: CASSLGGFDEQFF. V and J are TRBV5-1 and TRBJ2-1, with 7 bases lining up with TRBD2. Per germline, CDR1 SGHRS and CDR2 YFSETQ. CDR3 length equals 13 residues. V dropped 4 bases and J dropped 8; count of bases not matched to a gene: 6. The variable domain in full, with the rest retrieved from reference TRBV5-1 and TRBJ2-1, is KAGVTQTPRYLIKTRGQQVTLSCSPISGHRSVSWYQQTPGQGLQFLFEYFSETQRNKGNFPGRFSGRQFSNSRSEMNVSTLELGDSALYLCASSLGGFDEQFFGPGTRLTVL.

The CDR3 nucleotides read TGTGCCAGCAGCCCCTCCGGGGGAACGGGGGCCCTGGGGGAGACCCAGTACTTC. Translated: CASSPSGGTGALGETQYF. This chain uses TRBV4-2 with TRBJ2-5; D is perhaps TRBD1 or TRBD2 (6 bases each). The CDR3 consists of 18 residues. V was clipped by 4 bases and J by 5 bases, with 26 bases between them. Germline V lookup: CDR1 LGHNA, CDR2 YNFKEQ.

The chain employs TRBV6-5 and TRBJ2-3; D perhaps matches TRBD1 (6 bases). CDR3 length: 15 residues. Per germline, CDR1 MNHEY and CDR2 SVGAGI. Trimming removed 11 bases from V and 0 bases from J, with 18 bases in between. This CDR3 reads CAGKIRQASTDTQYF. The CDR3 coding sequence is TGTGCCGGCAAAATAAGACAGGCCAGCACAGATACGCAGTATTTT.

The chain joins TRBV7-9 to TRBJ1-2; D is unresolved. Trimming took 1 base from V and 8 from J, leaving 17 bases between them. This CDR3 is built from 15 residues. Per germline, CDR1 SEHNR and CDR2 FQNEAQ (reference sequence). For the CDR3, the DNA is TGTGCCAGCAGCTTAGTTTCCGGGCAGATACCCGGCTACACCTTC. This codes for CASSLVSGQIPGYTF. The complete variable domain, with remaining parts taken from reference TRBV7-9 and TRBJ1-2, reads DTGVSQNPRHKITKRGQNVTFRCDPISEHNRLYWYRQTLGQGPEFLTYFQNEAQLEKSRLLSDRFSAERPKGSFSTLEIQRTEQGDSAMYLCASSLVSGQIPGYTFGSGTRLTVV.

The chain uses TRBV10-3 and TRBJ2-1, with 8 nucleotides matching TRBD2. This CDR3 region has 14 residues. V trimming: 10 bases; J trimming: 0 bases; junction bases outside the gene matches: 5. CDR1 ENHRY and CDR2 SYGVKD come from the germline V gene. The CDR3 bases are TGTGCCACTTCCCGGGGGGGCTCCTACAATGAGCAGTTCTTC. As protein: CATSRGGSYNEQFF.

The chain is built from TRBV5-6 and TRBJ2-3, with D tentatively TRBD1 (8 bases). V gave up 4 bases and J gave up 10 bases, with 16 bases separating them. CDR3 length: 13 amino acids. The germline CDR1 and CDR2 sequences are SGHDT and YYEEEE. This CDR3 is CASSPWGGQAQYF. The DNA of the CDR3 is TGTGCCAGCAGCCCTTGGGGGGGACAGGCGCAGTATTTT.

The rearrangement links TRBV5-1 to TRBJ1-4; 11 bases fit TRBD1. Per germline, CDR1 SGHRS and CDR2 YFSETQ. The CDR3 runs to 18 residues. V lost 1 base and J lost 5; bases outside the gene matches: 10. The CDR3 nucleotides are TGCGCCAGCAGCTTGAATGGACAGGGGGCTTTTCCAAATGAAAAACTGTTTTTT. Protein sequence: CASSLNGQGAFPNEKLFF.

The chain combines TRBV6-5 with TRBJ1-5; a possible D gene is TRBD1 (6 bases). V was shortened by 6 bases and J by 4 bases, with 13 bases between the two germline ends. Germline CDR1 MNHEY, CDR2 SVGAGI. This CDR3 contains 14 residues. CDR3 amino acids: CASRPGQNNQPQHF. In nucleotides, the CDR3 is TGTGCCAGCAGGCCTGGACAGAATAATCAGCCCCAGCATTTT.

The chain is built from TRBV5-1 and TRBJ1-1, with TRBD1 as a possible D gene (6 bases). The CDR3 consists of 13 residues. Trimming removed 0 bases from V and 10 bases from J, with 13 bases in between. The germline V gene has CDR1 SGHRS and CDR2 YFSETQ. For the CDR3, the DNA is TGCGCCAGCAGCTTGGCTGGAGGGGGTGGAGCTTTCTTT. This gives the protein CASSLAGGGGAFF.

About this clone: Other DNA sequences in the sample encode the same CDR3. CDR3 in amino acids: CASSLSPGSTQPQHF. The CDR3 DNA is TGTGCCAGCAGCTTAAGTCCAGGGTCGACTCAGCCCCAGCATTTT. The chain carries TRBV6-1 and TRBJ1-5, with D possibly being TRBD1 (5 bases). In germline, CDR1 is MNHNS, CDR2 SASEGT. Trimming took off 6 bases at V and 6 bases at J, with 18 bases between the two ends. This CDR3 has 15 amino acids.

This chain joins TRBV5-5 and TRBJ1-4, with D possibly being TRBD1 (5 bases). There are 14 residues in the CDR3. Germline V gene data show CDR1 as SGHKS and CDR2 as YYEKEE (reference sequence). V lost 0 bases, J lost 4 bases, and 7 bases lay in between. CDR3 amino acids: CASSLEGINEKLFF. Here the CDR3 DNA reads TGTGCCAGCAGCTTGGAGGGGATTAATGAAAAACTGTTTTTT.

This sequence joins TRBV10-3 and TRBJ2-1, with 10 bases aligning to TRBD2. Germline CDR1 ENHRY, CDR2 SYGVKD. Trimming cost V 11 bases and J 6 bases; bases outside gene matches: 13. The CDR3 runs 15 residues. CDR3 coding DNA: TGTGCCGCCAGAAAAAGCGGGGGGGCCCCCAATGAGCAGTTCTTC. Its protein is CAARKSGGAPNEQFF.